Each of the 17 T cell receptor beta chains below was sequenced from the same sample in a study of T cell responses to AZD1222 COVID-19 vaccine. Repertoires were generated with immunoSEQ multiplex PCR, while TCRdb's copy carries only in-frame clones and drops some. The profile shows some 130,000 clones, about 82% of them singletons. The sample consisted of peripheral blood, taken 28 days after the second dose of the MenACWY control vaccine. Every receptor here comes from an adult who received the MenACWY meningococcal vaccine as a control.

The rearrangement joins TRBV28 to TRBJ1-2; D is unresolved. The CDR3 length is 11 residues. With 4 bases removed from V and 6 bases from J, the gap between germline ends came to 6 bases. In germline, CDR1 is MDHEN, CDR2 SYDVKM. CDR3 nucleotides: TGTGCCAGCAGTTGGACCGATGGCTACACCTTC. It specifies CASSWTDGYTF.

The rearrangement links TRBV4-1 to TRBJ1-6; D might be TRBD1 (5 bases). Per germline, CDR1 MGHRA and CDR2 YSYEKL. This CDR3 is 16 amino acids long. Between the trimmed V and J ends, which lost 1 base and 4 bases, there was a span of 11 bases. The CDR3 protein is CASSQVAQDYNSPLHF. CDR3 nucleotides: TGCGCCAGCAGCCAAGTGGCACAGGATTATAATTCACCCCTCCACTTT.

The chain employs TRBV6-4 and TRBJ2-4; 11 positions agree with TRBD1. Germline V CDR1 and CDR2: MRHNA, SNTAGT. Germline trimming cut 7 bases from V and 0 bases from J; bases unmatched to any gene: 14. There are 19 residues in the CDR3. CDR3 amino acids: CASTPRTGGGIIAKNIQYF. The CDR3 region has the DNA TGTGCCAGCACCCCTCGGACAGGGGGCGGCATTATAGCCAAAAACATTCAGTACTTC.

This clone was picked up a small number of times. The chain employs TRBV4-1 and TRBJ1-2; D call uncertain. The CDR3 is 13 amino acids. Germline values: CDR1 MGHRA, CDR2 YSYEKL. Trimming stripped 0 bases from V and 7 bases from J, with 9 bases between. The CDR3 DNA follows: TGCGCCAGCAGCCAAGATGGGTGGGGTGGCTACACCTTC. This translates into CASSQDGWGGYTF.

The chain combines TRBV18 with TRBJ1-4; TRBD1 matches at 12 bases. The CDR3 is made up of 15 amino acids. Germline lookup yields CDR1 KGHSH and CDR2 LQKENI. J lost 8 bases, V lost 3 bases, and 4 bases had no gene match. CDR3 nucleotides: TGTGCCAGCTCACCGGGACAGGGGGCGAGCGAAAAACTGTTTTTT. Translating gives CASSPGQGASEKLFF. The full variable domain, in which reference TRBV18 and TRBJ1-4 provide the parts outside the CDR3, is NAGVMQNPRHLVRRRGQEARLRCSPMKGHSHVYWYRQLPEEGLKFMVYLQKENIIDESGMPKERFSAEFPKEGPSILRIQQVVRGDSAAYFCASSPGQGASEKLFFGSGTQLSVL.

The CDR3 sequence: CASSYSGGAGTQYF. CDR3 DNA sequence: TGTGCCAGCAGTTACTCCGGCGGAGCCGGTACGCAGTATTTT. The J gene is TRBJ2-3, the V gene TRBV6-5; D remains ambiguous. CDR3 length: 14 residues. The germline V gene has CDR1 MNHEY and CDR2 SVGAGI. The V gene lost 0 bases and the J gene lost 8 bases, with 12 bases spanning the gap.

The J gene is TRBJ1-3, the V gene TRBV27; D uncertain. The germline V gene has CDR1 MNHEY and CDR2 SMNVEV (reference sequence). Trimming took 4 bases from V and 0 from J, leaving 16 bases between them. This CDR3 contains 17 residues. The CDR3 sequence is CASSSTGVGYSGNTIYF. For the CDR3, the DNA is TGTGCCAGCAGTTCTACCGGGGTGGGGTACTCTGGAAACACCATATATTTT.

The V gene is TRBV28, the J gene TRBJ1-5; D possibly corresponds to TRBD1 (5 bases). The CDR3 is 15 amino acids. The V end was cut by 3 bases, the J end by 5 bases, with 14 bases between. Per the germline V gene, CDR1 is MDHEN and CDR2 is SYDVKM. Written as DNA, the CDR3 is TGTGCCAGCAGTTTTAGAAACTTAGGGGATCAGCCCCAGCATTTT. Protein: CASSFRNLGDQPQHF.

The rearrangement links TRBV19 to TRBJ1-6; D not certain. The ends were cut back, 4 bases at V and 7 bases at J, with 11 bases in the middle. CDR3 length: 14 amino acids. Germline-derived CDR1 and CDR2 are LNHDA and SQIVND (reference sequence). Here the CDR3 reads CASSTYLGNSPLHF. The CDR3 DNA is TGTGCCAGTAGTACCTACCTCGGGAATTCACCCCTCCACTTT.

CDR3 sequence: CASSAADTRYGYTF. In nucleotides, the CDR3 is TGTGCCAGCAGCGCCGCGGACACCAGATATGGCTACACCTTC. This chain links TRBV5-6 with TRBJ1-2; the D gene is possibly TRBD1 (5 bases). Germline V gives CDR1 SGHDT, CDR2 YYEEEE. Trimming stripped 4 bases from V and 5 bases from J, with 15 bases between. The CDR3 runs to 14 residues. The whole variable domain, remainder taken from reference TRBV5-6 and TRBJ1-2, is DAGVTQSPTHLIKTRGQQVTLRCSPKSGHDTVSWYQQALGQGPQFIFQYYEEEERQRGNFPDRFSGHQFPNYSSELNVNALLLGDSALYLCASSAADTRYGYTFGSGTRLTVV.

This chain's CDR3 is CASSPHGRTSVSYGYTF. The DNA for the CDR3 is TGTGCCAGTAGTCCCCATGGTAGGACCAGCGTTAGCTATGGCTACACCTTC. This chain connects TRBV19 to TRBJ1-2; D is uncertain. Germline V gene data show CDR1 as LNHDA and CDR2 as SQIVND (reference sequence). V was cut by 5 bases and J by 4 bases, with 23 bases left in between. The CDR3 extends over 17 amino acids.

The gene calls are TRBV5-1 and TRBJ2-6; D not certain. The CDR3 is 14 residues long. Germline V lookup: CDR1 SGHRS, CDR2 YFSETQ. V was pared by 0 bases and J by 0 bases, with 1 base between. The CDR3 sequence is CASSLASGANVLTF. CDR3 nucleotides: TGCGCCAGCAGCTTGGCCTCTGGGGCCAACGTCCTGACTTTC.

CDR3 bases: TGTGCCAGCAGCCTCAACTTCCGGGACAGGGAGGGCGGCTACACCTTC. Encoded protein: CASSLNFRDREGGYTF. This sequence joins TRBV11-2 and TRBJ1-2, with 9 bases fitting TRBD1. CDR1 is SGHAT and CDR2 is FQNNGV in the germline V gene. CDR3 length: 16 amino acids. The J segment lost 8 bases and the V segment lost 5 bases, leaving 15 bases of the junction unmatched.

The V call is TRBV4-1, the J call TRBJ1-4; no clear D. Trimming pared 0 bases from V and 8 bases from J, leaving 13 bases between. Germline V gene sequence: CDR1 MGHRA, CDR2 YSYEKL. The CDR3 runs to 15 residues. This CDR3 is CASSQEWRTEEKLFF. In nucleotides, the CDR3 is TGCGCCAGCAGCCAAGAATGGAGGACCGAGGAAAAACTGTTTTTT.

V usage is TRBV6-5 and J usage is TRBJ1-1; 10 bases are shared with TRBD1. The ends lost 6 bases at V and 10 bases at J; junction bases unmatched: 14. The germline V gene has CDR1 MNHEY and CDR2 SVGAGI. This CDR3 is 15 amino acids long. The CDR3, as DNA: TGTGCCAGCAGACTGCGGACAGGGGGTAGTTCGCGAGCTTTCTTT. Protein: CASRLRTGGSSRAFF.

The chain is built from TRBV28 and TRBJ1-6; unclear D gene. V was shortened by 8 bases and J by 7 bases, with 18 bases between the two germline ends. Germline V gene sequence: CDR1 MDHEN, CDR2 SYDVKM. The CDR3 has 15 amino acids. The CDR3 DNA follows: TGTGCCAGCCACCCGGAGGCAGGAAGGAATTCACCCCTCCACTTT. Protein product: CASHPEAGRNSPLHF.

This clone has more than one count but fewer than ten. As DNA, the CDR3 is TGTGCCAGCCGAGAGCCAGGGGGGATCAATGAGCAGTTCTTC. Translating it yields CASREPGGINEQFF. This chain connects TRBV6-5 to TRBJ2-1; TRBD1 is a possible D gene (7 bases). V was cut by 8 bases and J by 6 bases, with 17 bases left in between. The CDR3 extends over 14 amino acids. From germline, CDR1 is MNHEY and CDR2 SVGAGI.